This T cell receptor (beta chain) was recovered during a study of regulatory T cells in long-lasting Graves disease (dated by TCRdb to the early 2020s). Study-level background: This study used TCR sequencing and RNA sequencing of peripheral blood to compare persistent Graves' disease patients against newly diagnosed Graves' disease patients. The study was conducted in China and was registered as a clinical trial. A total of about 35 samples underwent TCR sequencing, from roughly 13 patients with persistent Graves' disease and approximately 20 patients with newly diagnosed Graves' disease.

RNA was extracted from PBMCs in TRIzol for both TCR sequencing and RNA sequencing. The diagnosis of Graves' disease was made according to American Thyroid Association guidelines. Recruitment of patients was carried out at an endocrinology department in Xi'an, China. Each patient gave approximately 9.7 milliliters of peripheral blood, collected in an EDTA anticoagulant tube. PBMCs were isolated by Ficoll Paque Plus density gradient separation without further T cell sorting. RNA quality was checked with an Agilent 2100 Bioanalyzer and agarose gel, and concentration with a NanoDrop 2000. On the study overall, not on this receptor specifically: Persistent patients shared more public clonotypes among themselves (around 2,500) than newly diagnosed patients did (roughly 920). Only peripheral blood was studied, because thyroid tissue, the primary lesion, was inaccessible. The authors acknowledged the small sample size as a limitation that may reduce accuracy. Compared with newly diagnosed patients, patients with persistent Graves' disease had lower TCR Shannon entropy and fewer highly expanded clones, which suggests clonal expansion.

Regarding this clonotype: Its specific antigen is unknown. Base qualities are missing; no much larger clone stands one base away.

In-frame beta chains were kept once TCRdb had trimmed the public reads at Q25 with fastp and called clones with MiXCR. Records with the same CDR3 protein are collapsed into one entry carrying the most frequent genes and DNA. The table for this sample lists some 1,000 distinct CDR3 sequences; approximately 90% of them were counted only once. The top ten clonotypes cover 8% to 13% of the sample. The receptor's source is a man aged 25-45 years with Graves disease. Donor details come from another sample of the same person, matched by shared clones. The sequenced sample was peripheral blood mononuclear cells (PBMCs), obtained with antithyroid drug treatment, in newly diagnosed or persistent Graves disease (not recorded which).

The DNA is TGTGCCAGCAGCTTCCTAGCGGAGGATTCCGGGGAGCTGTTTTTT. Its coded protein is CASSFLAEDSGELFF. The chain employs TRBV7-2 and TRBJ2-2; TRBD2 lines up with 7 middle nucleotides. CDR1 SGHTA and CDR2 FQGNSA are derived from the germline V gene. Ends trimmed: V by 3 bases, J by 6 bases; bases unmatched to a gene: 7. The CDR3 spans 15 residues, from the cysteine through the phenylalanine. Left in the record is the CDR3 DNA by itself, 45 bases read in frame from the first base.